These T cell receptor beta chains were read from a single sample in a study of shared clonotypes between healthy human individuals. Profiled with immunoSEQ multiplex PCR; TCRdb holds only in-frame clones, not every one. The sample carries roughly 1,100,000 clones, 65% to 80% recorded once. The specimen was memory CD4+ T cells sorted from blood. These receptors all come from a man between 18 and 35 years old in good health. CDR3s include the opening cysteine and the closing phenylalanine or tryptophan.

j_call v_call cdr3_aa
TRBJ1-1 TRBV10-2 CASSERDRMAFF
TRBJ2-4 TRBV5-1 CASSSDAGNVNIQYF
TRBJ2-1 TRBV5-6 CASSLEGSSYNEQFF
TRBJ1-2 TRBV19 CASSILDRAGYTF
TRBJ2-5 TRBV9 CASSPKGGGPQETQYF
TRBJ1-3 TRBV7-9 CASSLVGNTIYF
TRBJ1-1 TRBV19 CASSIGDRGLTEAFF
TRBJ1-2 TRBV28 CASSPETGGHGYTF
TRBJ2-1 TRBV29-1 CSAGLNNEQFF
TRBJ1-2 TRBV28 CASSSGLGYTF
TRBJ2-7 TRBV4-1 CASSQDRSVTAFYEQYF
TRBJ1-2 TRBV2 CASRGQGNYGYTF
TRBJ2-2 TRBV9 CASSPRGGETGELFF
TRBJ1-1 TRBV4-1 CASSQTNKIITGGRENTEAFF
TRBJ2-7 TRBV7-6 CASSLGAGDNHEQYF
TRBJ2-3 TRBV2 CASRAYTDTQYF
TRBJ2-4 TRBV7-2 CASSLGTGRVNIQYF
TRBJ2-1 TRBV4-1 CASSQDLGLSYNEQFF
TRBJ2-5 TRBV5-1 CASSLGGRAAETQYF
TRBJ2-5 TRBV30 CAWSLGQEKTQYF
TRBJ2-7 TRBV30 CAWRISGRAGEQYF
TRBJ1-1 TRBV6-6 CASSRQNTEAFF
TRBJ2-5 TRBV2 CASRGTSGGRLETQYF
TRBJ1-6 TRBV27 CASSLSGNSPLHF
TRBJ2-1 TRBV5-1 CASSLGAREGVNEQFF
TRBJ1-5 TRBV6-8 CASPHRGQRQPQHF
TRBJ2-3 TRBV11-3 CASSLGGIGTQYF
TRBJ1-4 TRBV6-5 CASRRTGGEEKLFF
TRBJ1-2 TRBV6-1 CASSWTGTDYGYTF
TRBJ2-5 TRBV5-1 CASSNVPGQGETQYF
TRBJ1-6 TRBV7-6 CASSLMRGSPLHF
TRBJ1-5 TRBV5-3 CARSPQGRFSNQPQHF
TRBJ2-7 TRBV6-1 CASSSGLDYYEQYF
TRBJ2-3 TRBV30 CAWTLQLTRTDTQYF
TRBJ1-2 TRBV28 CASSLRTGGGNGYTF
TRBJ2-1 TRBV5-1 CASSDGRSSYNEQFF
TRBJ1-2 TRBV28 CASSPPGTPQNYGYTF
TRBJ2-6 TRBV5-4 CASSLAGQRSSGANVLTF
TRBJ2-5 TRBV7-3 CASSLSPGVAQYF
TRBJ2-5 TRBV6-4 CASRRDRERCCQETQYF
TRBJ2-7 TRBV4-1 CASSRLAGVTYEQYF
TRBJ1-2 TRBV29-1 CSVEQDLNYGYTF
TRBJ2-3 TRBV9 CASSVASTDTQYF
TRBJ1-1 TRBV29-1 CSAGQAGTEAFF
TRBJ1-1 TRBV28 CASSLTKGTNTEAFF
TRBJ2-3 TRBV7-9 CASSWTGSTDTQYF
TRBJ1-6 TRBV11-2 CASSFNTVYSPLHF
TRBJ1-5 TRBV18 CASSPGGSSNQPQHF
TRBJ1-4 TRBV19 CASSRTGPKEKLFF
TRBJ1-5 TRBV18 CASSSGTGGSQPQHF
TRBJ1-5 TRBV19 CGRKKDREGGNQPQHF
TRBJ2-7 TRBV6-1 CASNPGLAGHEQYF
TRBJ2-1 TRBV27 CASSLWPSGNEQFF
TRBJ2-2 TRBV7-8 CASSPASGRNTGELFF
TRBJ2-7 TRBV9 CASSAGGGTPLGEQYF